Reported below is one T cell receptor (beta chain). Its antigen remains unidentified. The data derive from a study of T cell responses to AZD1222 COVID-19 vaccine. Study-level findings and limits: All repertoire sampling was performed exclusively after the peak T cell response. The number of AZD1222 recipients seropositive at baseline was only 6 or 7.

Some clones are missing from TCRdb's copy, which holds only in-frame ones; the method was immunoSEQ multiplex PCR. Among 150,000 or so clones listed, more than 80% were seen once. CDR3 length: 14 amino acids. CDR1 is MNHNY and CDR2 is SVGAGI in the germline V gene (reference sequence). Trimming removed 11 bases from V and 2 bases from J; junction bases left unmatched: 6. The input for sequencing was peripheral blood, taken on day 0 of MenACWY control vaccination. This receptor was obtained from an adult in good health. This rearrangement joins TRBV6-6 to TRBJ2-2; 9 nucleotides line up with TRBD1. CDR3 sequence reads: CAARDRANTGELFF. For the CDR3, the DNA is TGTGCCGCCCGGGACAGGGCTAACACCGGGGAGCTGTTTTTT.